This T cell receptor beta chain was sequenced during a study of T cells in Graves' hyperthyroidism and ophthalmopathy. Study information: Before treatment of any kind, peripheral blood was taken at initial diagnosis.

Germline CDR1 SEHNR, CDR2 FQNEAQ (reference sequence). The CDR3 is 12 amino acids. With 5 bases removed from V and 9 bases from J, the gap between germline ends came to 11 bases. This clonotype was seen only a few times. RNA transcripts served as the template for amplifying TCR beta CDR3 regions. The TCR CDR3 first-round RT-PCR relied on the HTBI primer set. Via MiXCR, TCRdb re-called the multiplex PCR reads, giving one row per CDR3 protein. The sample lists about 400,000 distinct CDR3 sequences; 14% to 15% were seen once. This clonotype originated in a woman in her twenties or thirties with Graves' hyperthyroidism. Material: blood. V and J are TRBV7-9 and TRBJ2-1; a possible D gene is TRBD2 (6 bases). This CDR3 reads CASSGRDFEQFF. CDR3 bases: TGTGCCAGCAGCGGCCGGGACTTTGAGCAGTTCTTC.